This T cell receptor (beta chain) was profiled in a study of T cell changes during pregnancy in multiple sclerosis. Sequenced by immunoSEQ multiplex PCR; TCRdb stores in-frame clones only, minus some. The sample includes under 90,000 clones, just under 95% of them seen just once. This TCR was sampled from a female donor in good health, enrolled as a control in a pregnancy study. The sequences come from peripheral blood, collected after pregnancy.

CDR3 sequence: CASSLPRGLQETQYF. As DNA, the CDR3 is TGTGCCAGCAGCTTACCCAGGGGGCTCCAAGAGACCCAGTACTTC. This rearrangement joins TRBV7-6 to TRBJ2-5, with 8 bases aligning to TRBD1. The V gene end was trimmed by 2 bases and the J gene end by 1 base; junction bases not matched to a gene: 3. This CDR3 region has 15 residues. CDR1 is SGHVS and CDR2 is FNYEAQ in the germline V gene.